This T cell receptor beta chain was retrieved from a study of T cell responses to AZD1222 COVID-19 vaccine. Libraries were prepared by immunoSEQ multiplex PCR; TCRdb keeps only in-frame clonotypes and omits some of them. The data contain 150,000 or so clones, about 91% of them singletons. The CDR3 is made up of 13 amino acids. Germline V gene data show CDR1 as SEHNR and CDR2 as FQNEAQ (reference sequence). Trimming at V came to 5 bases and at J to 13 bases, leaving 6 bases not matched to a gene. The sequence was collected from an adult in good health. The chain employs TRBV7-9 and TRBJ2-1; 12 bases are a match to TRBD2. Sequences were derived from peripheral blood, sampled on day 0 of AZD1222 vaccination. The CDR3 sequence is CASSILLAGGQFF. The CDR3 DNA reads TGTGCCAGCAGCATTTTACTAGCGGGAGGCCAGTTCTTC.